Listed below are T cell receptor beta chains from one sample, sequenced in a study of blood T cells in healthy people across ages. MiXCR was run by TCRdb on the 5' RACE reads, yielding one entry per CDR3 protein. This table holds about a million distinct CDR3 sequences, 30% to 40% found once. Sequencing was performed on blood. Receptors originate from a man in his late teens or twenties in good health. Both conserved end residues are trimmed from each CDR3.

CDR3 protein: ASSGRPGKNTEAF
J gene: TRBJ1-1
V gene: TRBV27

CDR3 protein: SARDLPRAKNIQY
J gene: TRBJ2-4
V gene: TRBV20-1

CDR3 protein: SVDRGRRTEAF
J gene: TRBJ1-1
V gene: TRBV29-1

CDR3 protein: ATRSSGGAIEQY
J gene: TRBJ2-5
V gene: TRBV24-1

CDR3 protein: ASSQKPSGQSRGKLF
J gene: TRBJ1-4
V gene: TRBV4-3

CDR3 protein: ASSQGRYGANVLT
J gene: TRBJ2-6
V gene: TRBV4-3

CDR3 protein: ASSYSSGEPQH
J gene: TRBJ1-5
V gene: TRBV6-5

CDR3 protein: ASSQGQGDSNYGYT
J gene: TRBJ1-2
V gene: TRBV4-3

CDR3 protein: SASRGPTNEKLF
J gene: TRBJ1-4
V gene: TRBV20-1

CDR3 protein: SARRLAGGPSTDTQY
J gene: TRBJ2-3
V gene: TRBV20-1

CDR3 protein: ASSHEGGNEQF
J gene: TRBJ2-1
V gene: TRBV4-1

CDR3 protein: ASSPGTGRNTEAF
J gene: TRBJ1-1
V gene: TRBV5-1

CDR3 protein: ASSPVLTGSYGYT
J gene: TRBJ1-2
V gene: TRBV28

CDR3 protein: ASNIILNEQF
J gene: TRBJ2-1
V gene: TRBV7-2

CDR3 protein: ASSPQRARDTQY
J gene: TRBJ2-3
V gene: TRBV9

CDR3 protein: SARAPGTVHTGELF
J gene: TRBJ2-2
V gene: TRBV20-1

CDR3 protein: SASTGTSGFSTDTQY
J gene: TRBJ2-3
V gene: TRBV20-1

CDR3 protein: ASSIYSLSGGAVDTQY
J gene: TRBJ2-3
V gene: TRBV5-1

CDR3 protein: AISPVGQGFGELF
J gene: TRBJ2-2
V gene: TRBV10-3

CDR3 protein: ASGLTSPHEQF
J gene: TRBJ2-1
V gene: TRBV12-3/TRBV12-4

CDR3 protein: ASSWGTGTGGYEQY
J gene: TRBJ2-7
V gene: TRBV6-5

CDR3 protein: ASSQAVRSYNEQF
J gene: TRBJ2-1
V gene: TRBV3-1

CDR3 protein: ASSLGWGYSNQPQH
J gene: TRBJ1-5
V gene: TRBV27

CDR3 protein: ASSSHGGGETQY
J gene: TRBJ2-5
V gene: TRBV12-3/TRBV12-4

CDR3 protein: SAVGTSGGLSSYNEQF
J gene: TRBJ2-1
V gene: TRBV20-1

CDR3 protein: SGSAGGGQQY
J gene: TRBJ2-7
V gene: TRBV29-1

CDR3 protein: AILLKGAGTGELF
J gene: TRBJ2-2
V gene: TRBV2

CDR3 protein: ASSPTPSDEQF
J gene: TRBJ2-1
V gene: TRBV6-6

CDR3 protein: ASSQTDNEQF
J gene: TRBJ2-1
V gene: TRBV3-1

CDR3 protein: ASSGAGLLYNEQF
J gene: TRBJ2-1
V gene: TRBV25-1

CDR3 protein: ASSSDNGRSFYGYT
J gene: TRBJ1-2
V gene: TRBV11-2

CDR3 protein: ASSEGGGFGELF
J gene: TRBJ2-2
V gene: TRBV2

CDR3 protein: ASSPPSGPNTEAF
J gene: TRBJ1-1
V gene: TRBV7-2

CDR3 protein: ASRRIGTSTYNEQF
J gene: TRBJ2-1
V gene: TRBV6-2/TRBV6-3

CDR3 protein: SAGTSAGEQF
J gene: TRBJ2-1
V gene: TRBV20-1

CDR3 protein: ASSLDLHEQVLGAF
J gene: TRBJ1-1
V gene: TRBV11-2

CDR3 protein: ASSPRLESTEAF
J gene: TRBJ1-1
V gene: TRBV7-9

CDR3 protein: ASVQDFSTDTQY
J gene: TRBJ2-3
V gene: TRBV12-3/TRBV12-4

CDR3 protein: ASGYARMNTEAF
J gene: TRBJ1-1
V gene: TRBV28

CDR3 protein: SVEGNEQF
J gene: TRBJ2-1
V gene: TRBV29-1

CDR3 protein: ASSQRTLGEKLF
J gene: TRBJ1-4
V gene: TRBV7-2

CDR3 protein: ASVRGNTGELF
J gene: TRBJ2-2
V gene: TRBV27

CDR3 protein: ASSLGGQGSRSEQF
J gene: TRBJ2-1
V gene: TRBV28

CDR3 protein: ASSQDPSRSSYNEQF
J gene: TRBJ2-1
V gene: TRBV3-1

CDR3 protein: ATSKTEDTDTQY
J gene: TRBJ2-3
V gene: TRBV15

CDR3 protein: SAWKGVNQPQH
J gene: TRBJ1-5
V gene: TRBV20-1

CDR3 protein: SAGQPGRGGGYT
J gene: TRBJ1-2
V gene: TRBV20-1

CDR3 protein: ASSPRVGSQETQY
J gene: TRBJ2-5
V gene: TRBV12-3/TRBV12-4

CDR3 protein: ASTGQGVADGYT
J gene: TRBJ1-2
V gene: TRBV12-3/TRBV12-4

CDR3 protein: SARARSYEQY
J gene: .
V gene: TRBV20-1

CDR3 protein: ASSLVQGWNEQY
J gene: TRBJ2-5
V gene: TRBV6-2/TRBV6-3

CDR3 protein: ASSQGVEVSVGYYGNT
J gene: TRBJ1-2
V gene: TRBV4-2